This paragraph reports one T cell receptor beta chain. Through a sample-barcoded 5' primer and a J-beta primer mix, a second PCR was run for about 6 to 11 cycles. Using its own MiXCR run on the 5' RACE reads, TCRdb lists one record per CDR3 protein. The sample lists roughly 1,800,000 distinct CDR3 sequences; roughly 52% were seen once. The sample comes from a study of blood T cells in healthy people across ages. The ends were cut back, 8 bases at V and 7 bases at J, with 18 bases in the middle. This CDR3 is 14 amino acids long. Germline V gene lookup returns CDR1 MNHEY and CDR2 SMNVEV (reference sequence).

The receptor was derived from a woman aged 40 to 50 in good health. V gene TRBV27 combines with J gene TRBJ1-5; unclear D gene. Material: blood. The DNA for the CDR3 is TGTGCCAGCGGTGGGCGAGGGAGTGGGCAGCCCCAGCATTTT. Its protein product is CASGGRGSGQPQHF.